The subject of this entry is one T cell receptor beta chain. The source of the sample is a study of shared clonotypes between healthy human individuals. Study information: The cohort comprised a couple of women and a few men. Their ages spanned 18 to 49 years.

Libraries were prepared by immunoSEQ multiplex PCR; TCRdb keeps only in-frame clonotypes and omits some of them. The data show approximately 640,000 clones, around 90% seen once. Germline V gene data show CDR1 as SGHNT and CDR2 as YYREEE (reference sequence). Trimming removed 2 bases from V and 2 bases from J; junction bases left unmatched: 13. This CDR3 is 19 amino acids long. This rearrangement joins TRBV5-4 to TRBJ2-1, with 10 bases aligning to TRBD2. The clonotype was recovered from a man aged 18 to 30 in good health. Some clones in this sample may be carry-over from other donors' samples. Input material: memory CD8+ T cells from PBMCs. The subset was: CD45RO+ cells pooled with CCR7-negative TemRA cells. In nucleotides, the CDR3 is TGTGCCAGCAGCTTATTCCCCGGGACTAGCGTGGGAACCTACAATGAGCAGTTCTTC. It is translated as CASSLFPGTSVGTYNEQFF.